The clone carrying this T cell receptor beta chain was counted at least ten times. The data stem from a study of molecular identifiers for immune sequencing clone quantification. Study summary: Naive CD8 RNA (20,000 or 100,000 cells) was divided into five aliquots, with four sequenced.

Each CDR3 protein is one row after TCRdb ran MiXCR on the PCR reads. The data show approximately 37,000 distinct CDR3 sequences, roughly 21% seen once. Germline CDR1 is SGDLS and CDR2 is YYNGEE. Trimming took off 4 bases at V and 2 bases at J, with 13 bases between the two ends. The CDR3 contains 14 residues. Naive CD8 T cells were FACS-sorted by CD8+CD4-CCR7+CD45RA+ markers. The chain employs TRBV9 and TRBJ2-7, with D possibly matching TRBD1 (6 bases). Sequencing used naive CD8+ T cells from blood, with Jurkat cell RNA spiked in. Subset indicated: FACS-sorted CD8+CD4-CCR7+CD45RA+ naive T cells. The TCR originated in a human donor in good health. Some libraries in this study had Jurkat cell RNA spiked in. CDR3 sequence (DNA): TGTGCCAGCAGCCCCGACAGGATTACCTACGAGCAGTACTTC. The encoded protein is CASSPDRITYEQYF.